A selection of T cell receptor beta chains follows, all from one sample in a study of early T cells in non-severe SARS-CoV-2 infection. TCRdb recomputed calls from the 5' RACE reads with MiXCR, one row per CDR3 protein. The table shows about 83,000 distinct CDR3 sequences, with 9% to 15% occurring only once. Material: whole blood. These receptors originate from an adult who was a healthcare worker with PCR-confirmed SARS-CoV-2 infection or an uninfected control (not recorded which). CDR3s include the opening cysteine and the closing phenylalanine or tryptophan. Fields, in order: J gene, V gene, D gene, CDR3 protein. The D gene is left open where the match is weak.

j_gene: TRBJ2-1; v_gene: TRBV5-4; d_gene: NA; CDR3aa: CASSPGNNEQFF
j_gene: TRBJ2-2; v_gene: TRBV15; d_gene: NA; CDR3aa: CATSRLEGELFF
j_gene: TRBJ2-1; v_gene: TRBV6-2/TRBV6-3; d_gene: NA; CDR3aa: CASITNEQFF
j_gene: TRBJ2-3; v_gene: TRBV5-1; d_gene: NA; CDR3aa: CASLPGSTDTQYF
j_gene: TRBJ2-3; v_gene: TRBV6-1; d_gene: NA; CDR3aa: CASSGANGIVTDTQYF
j_gene: TRBJ2-3; v_gene: TRBV7-2; d_gene: TRBD2; CDR3aa: CASSLIGLAGRTDTQYF
j_gene: TRBJ2-4; v_gene: TRBV19; d_gene: NA; CDR3aa: CASRGLVAKNIQYF
j_gene: TRBJ2-5; v_gene: TRBV20-1; d_gene: TRBD2; CDR3aa: CSARGTSEGTQYF
j_gene: TRBJ2-3; v_gene: TRBV10-3; d_gene: NA; CDR3aa: CAISESLDTDTQYF
j_gene: TRBJ1-2; v_gene: TRBV29-1; d_gene: NA; CDR3aa: CSVETREGSVGYTF
j_gene: TRBJ2-5; v_gene: TRBV7-2; d_gene: TRBD1; CDR3aa: CASSLPQGRQETQYF
j_gene: TRBJ2-5; v_gene: TRBV7-9; d_gene: TRBD1; CDR3aa: CASSQGQGSIETQYF
j_gene: TRBJ2-7; v_gene: TRBV7-2; d_gene: TRBD1; CDR3aa: CASSWGQGATYEQYF
j_gene: TRBJ2-7; v_gene: TRBV20-1; d_gene: TRBD2; CDR3aa: CSARRGAGPSYEQYF
j_gene: TRBJ2-4; v_gene: TRBV2; d_gene: NA; CDR3aa: CASSEYYIQYF
j_gene: TRBJ2-3; v_gene: TRBV6-4; d_gene: TRBD2; CDR3aa: CASSPGLAGGTDTQYF
j_gene: TRBJ1-2; v_gene: TRBV12-5; d_gene: NA; CDR3aa: CASGLGLSGHGYTF
j_gene: TRBJ2-2; v_gene: TRBV20-1; d_gene: TRBD1; CDR3aa: CSAAGQGAVYGELFF
j_gene: TRBJ2-2; v_gene: TRBV14; d_gene: TRBD2; CDR3aa: CASSPLAGAGELFF